What follows is one T cell receptor beta chain and its context. This sample was included in a study of blood T cell repertoires in COVID-19. The wider study: Samples came from the United States, Italy and Spain, spanning acute and convalescent COVID-19. PBMCs, B-cell-depleted T cells, or T cells were the source of the cDNA or gDNA that made up the material.

Authors' processing steps: Estimation of nucleated cell counts was performed using reference gene primer amplification. Generated by immunoSEQ multiplex PCR, the TCRdb table keeps only in-frame clones and is missing some. That table furnishes V, J and clone size, whereas the DNA furnished D and trimming. This table holds roughly 280,000 clones, around nine tenths found once. The sample comprised peripheral blood. The source of this sequence is a middle-aged man with active or convalescent COVID-19.

The CDR3 DNA reads TGTGCCAGCAGCGTAGGGGACAGGCGGACTAATGAAAAACTGTTTTTT. This codes for CASSVGDRRTNEKLFF. The chain is built from TRBV9 and TRBJ1-4; 8 positions agree with TRBD1. With 0 bases clipped from V and 2 bases from J, the junction kept 3 bases outside the gene matches. Germline CDR1 SGDLS, CDR2 YYNGEE. The length of the CDR3 is 16 residues.